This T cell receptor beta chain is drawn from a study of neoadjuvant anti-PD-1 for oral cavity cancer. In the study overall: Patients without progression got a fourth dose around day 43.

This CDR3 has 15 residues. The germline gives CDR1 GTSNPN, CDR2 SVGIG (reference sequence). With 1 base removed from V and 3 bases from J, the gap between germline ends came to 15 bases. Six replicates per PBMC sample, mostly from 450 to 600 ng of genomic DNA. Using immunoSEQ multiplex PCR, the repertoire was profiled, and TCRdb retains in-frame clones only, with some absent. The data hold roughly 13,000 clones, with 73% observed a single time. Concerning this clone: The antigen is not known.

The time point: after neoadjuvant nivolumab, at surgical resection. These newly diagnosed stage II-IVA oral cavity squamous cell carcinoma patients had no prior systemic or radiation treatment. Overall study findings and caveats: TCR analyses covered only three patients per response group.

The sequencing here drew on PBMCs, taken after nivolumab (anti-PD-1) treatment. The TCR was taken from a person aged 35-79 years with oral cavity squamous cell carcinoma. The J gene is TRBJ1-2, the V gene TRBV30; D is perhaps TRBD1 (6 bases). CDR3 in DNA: TGTGCCTGGAGTGATCTTCACGGGGGGCACTATGGCTACACCTTC. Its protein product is CAWSDLHGGHYGYTF.